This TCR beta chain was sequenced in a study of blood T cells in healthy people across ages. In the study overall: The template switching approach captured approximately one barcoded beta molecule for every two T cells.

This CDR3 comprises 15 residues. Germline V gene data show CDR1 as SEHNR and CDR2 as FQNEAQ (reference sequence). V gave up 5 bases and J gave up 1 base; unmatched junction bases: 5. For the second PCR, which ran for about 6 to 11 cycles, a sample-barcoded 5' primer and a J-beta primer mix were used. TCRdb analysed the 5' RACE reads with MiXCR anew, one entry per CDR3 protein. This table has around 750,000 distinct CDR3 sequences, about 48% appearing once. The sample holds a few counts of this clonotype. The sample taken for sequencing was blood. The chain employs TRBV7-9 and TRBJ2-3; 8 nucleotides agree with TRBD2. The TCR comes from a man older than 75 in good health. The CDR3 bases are TGTGCCAGCAGCAAAGCGACTAGCGGCACAGATACGCAGTATTTT. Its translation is CASSKATSGTDTQYF.